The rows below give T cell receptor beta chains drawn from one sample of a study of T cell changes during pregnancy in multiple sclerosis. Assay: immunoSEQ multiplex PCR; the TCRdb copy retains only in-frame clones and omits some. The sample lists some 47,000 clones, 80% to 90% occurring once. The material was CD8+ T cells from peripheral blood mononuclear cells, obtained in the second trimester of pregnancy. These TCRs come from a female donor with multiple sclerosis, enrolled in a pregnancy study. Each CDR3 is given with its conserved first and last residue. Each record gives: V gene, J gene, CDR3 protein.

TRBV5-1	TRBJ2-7	CASSAPGGSGGGEQYF
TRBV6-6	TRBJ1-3	CASSYLAVVSGNTIYF
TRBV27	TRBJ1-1	CASSLIGSGTEAFF
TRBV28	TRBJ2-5	CASSDPGLGVVDQETQYF
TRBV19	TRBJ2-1	CASSITAGPASYNEQFF
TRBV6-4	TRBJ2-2	CASSDPDRTTGELFF
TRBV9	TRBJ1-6	CASNPTGGNSPLHF
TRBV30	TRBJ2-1	CAWTRETYNEQFF
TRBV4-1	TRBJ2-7	CASSQDREPYEQYF
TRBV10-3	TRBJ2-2	CATDPGDPNTGELFF
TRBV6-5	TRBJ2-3	CASLSGDTQYF
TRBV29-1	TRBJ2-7	CSVTGGTSGGRGSYEQYF
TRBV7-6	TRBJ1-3	CASSSAEIYSGNTIYF
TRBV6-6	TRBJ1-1	CATEDTEAFF
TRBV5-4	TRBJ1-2	CASSKELGQVGGNYGYTF
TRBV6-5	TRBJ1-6	CASSSWDRVTSSPLHF
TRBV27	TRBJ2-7	CASSIDRVIPYEQYF
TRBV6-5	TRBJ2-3	CASRTGISRTDTQYF
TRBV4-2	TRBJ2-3	CASSQDGASGGAGDTQYF
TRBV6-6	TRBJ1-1	CASSSGQGNTEAFF
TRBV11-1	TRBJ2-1	CASSSRTSGILNEQFF
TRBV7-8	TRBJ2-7	CASSQLRDGESSYEQYF
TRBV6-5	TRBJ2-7	CASSPSSGAYYEQYF
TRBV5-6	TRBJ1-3	CASSRLSPEVGNTIYF
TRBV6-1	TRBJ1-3	CASTIGNTIYF
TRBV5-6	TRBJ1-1	CASSPGQMGNTEAFF
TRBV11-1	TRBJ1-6	CASSYTTGSSPLHF
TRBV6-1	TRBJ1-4	CASSELGGREKLFF
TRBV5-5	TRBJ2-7	CASSLGSAGEQYF
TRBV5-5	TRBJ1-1	CASTLTGTEAFF
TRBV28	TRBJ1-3	CASSATSNSGNTIYF
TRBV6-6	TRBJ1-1	CASSYPGMNTEAFF
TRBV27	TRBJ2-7	CASSFLTPYEQYF
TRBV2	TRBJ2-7	CASSSGLNSYEQYF
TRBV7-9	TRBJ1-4	CASSLVSEKLFF
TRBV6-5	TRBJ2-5	CASSYPQQETQYF
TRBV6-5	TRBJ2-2	CASSSGEGDTGELFF
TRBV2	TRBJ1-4	CASSEGGREKLFF
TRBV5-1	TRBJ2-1	CASSLYQGTLLEQFF
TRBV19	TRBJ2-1	CASSIGTSGSPSYNEQFF
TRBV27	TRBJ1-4	CASSFYGTVSEKLFF
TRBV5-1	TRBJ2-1	CASSLDSGGASEQFF
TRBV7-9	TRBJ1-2	CASSKDSSLNYGYTF